This TCR beta chain emerged from a study of CD8 T cells in ankylosing spondylitis (dated by TCRdb to 2016 to 2017). Background for the entire study: The study set out to find disease-linked TCR variants by profiling T cell receptor beta repertoires in ankylosing spondylitis patients and healthy donors. The full study cohort was made up of about 25 ankylosing spondylitis patients and 108 healthy donors. Peripheral blood was sampled, and synovial fluid was also collected from ankylosing spondylitis patients. Here is what the overall study found, with its caveats: Significant enrichment of the disease-linked clones was reported in matched synovial fluid samples from ankylosing spondylitis patients. In peripheral blood, the disease-linked clones were found at relatively low frequencies and had a CD8+ phenotype. A TCR beta motif made up of eight or nine highly homologous amino acid variants appeared to be characteristic of blood from ankylosing spondylitis patients. Some of the motif variants had been reported before in the synovial fluid and blood of reactive arthritis patients, a finding that suggests common disease-initiation mechanisms.

Sequenced using an Illumina HiSeq 2500. TCR beta libraries were prepared by quantitative 5'-RACE with molecular barcodes. As for the original processing: A new computational method, built on a probabilistic model of VDJ rearrangement, was used to identify disease-linked TCR variants. TCRdb trimmed public reads at Q25 via fastp, called clones via MiXCR and kept in-frame beta chains. Each record represents a unique CDR3 protein, reported with the most common genes and DNA among its rows. The V and J calls follow TCRdb's processing rather than the paper's. The sample contains 180,000 or so distinct CDR3 sequences, around a tenth of them found a single time. The ten largest clonotypes hold 25% to 30% of the sample. The CDR3 runs 15 residues from the cysteine to the phenylalanine. Only the CDR3 DNA is retained, 45 bases long and in frame from the first base. Reading the germline V gene gives CDR1 SGHRS and CDR2 YFSETQ.

Points on this clonotype: It has no known antigen specificity. An end of the junction does not agree with germline; a read error may underlie this.

The chain is assembled from TRBV5-1 and TRBJ1-1; the D gene is not confidently resolved. The sample comprised blood, either unsorted or a sorted T cell fraction (not recorded which). The source of this sequence is a male donor with ankylosing spondylitis or in good health (not recorded which). The sequenced DNA: TGTGCCAGCAGCCCGTGGGAAGGGAGGGACACTGAAGCTTTCTTT. It codes for CASSPWEGRDTEAFF.